Listed here are 30 T cell receptor beta chains from one sample, sequenced in a study of OX40 agonist ivuxolimab in advanced cancers. The protocol was immunoSEQ multiplex PCR, while the TCRdb copy is restricted to in-frame clones and leaves out a portion. The sample lists about 20,000 clones, roughly nine tenths seen once, with 16% in the top ten. The sample in question was CD4+ or CD8+ T cells sorted from blood, obtained in a trial of the OX40 agonist ivuxolimab. The source of these receptors is an adult with an advanced solid tumor such as melanoma, head and neck, liver or kidney cancer.

The CDR3 bases are TGTGCCAGCAGAGGACTAGTGAATGAGCAGTTCTTC. This encodes CASRGLVNEQFF. The rearrangement links TRBV5-6 to TRBJ2-1, with TRBD2 matching 7 bases. This CDR3 spans 12 amino acids. CDR1 and CDR2 (germline): SGHDT, YYEEEE. The junction had 3 bases not matched to a gene; V was cut back by 5 bases and J by 7 bases.

This clone was detected a few times. V gene TRBV2 combines with J gene TRBJ2-7; the match to TRBD1 covers 9 bases. CDR3 size: 16 residues. V gave up 5 bases and J gave up 1 base; unmatched junction bases: 9. Germline lookup yields CDR1 SNHLY and CDR2 FYNNEI. The CDR3 loop is CASSNRDRAGSYEQYF. CDR3 in DNA: TGTGCCAGCAGTAACCGGGACAGGGCCGGGTCCTACGAGCAGTACTTC. The full variable domain, in which reference TRBV2 and TRBJ2-7 provide the parts outside the CDR3, is EPEVTQTPSHQVTQMGQEVILRCVPISNHLYFYWYRQILGQKVEFLVSFYNNEISEKSEIFDDQFSVERPDGSNFTLKIRSTKLEDSAMYFCASSNRDRAGSYEQYFGPGTRLTVT.

This rearrangement joins TRBV7-9 to TRBJ2-1, with 7 bases matching TRBD1. V lost 0 bases and J lost 3; bases outside the gene matches: 8. Germline CDR1 is SEHNR and CDR2 is FQNEAQ (reference sequence). This CDR3 contains 17 residues. The DNA of the CDR3 is TGTGCCAGCAGCTTAGCGGCGCAGGGGGTTATCTACAATGAGCAGTTCTTC. Encoded protein: CASSLAAQGVIYNEQFF.

This clone appeared once. DNA for the CDR3: TGCAGCGTTGAGGGCGACACCGTATTCTATGGCTACACCTTC. Its protein is CSVEGDTVFYGYTF. The chain couples TRBV29-1 to TRBJ1-2; D gene ambiguous. Germline CDR1 is SQVTM and CDR2 is ANQGSEA. This CDR3 comprises 14 residues. V lost 3 bases to trimming and J lost 4 bases, with 15 bases between them.

The V gene is TRBV4-3, the J gene TRBJ2-7, with 7 bases lining up with TRBD1. Germline CDR1 is LGHNA and CDR2 is YSLEER. The CDR3 extends over 15 amino acids. J was trimmed by 2 bases and V by 0 bases; bases with no gene match: 4. The CDR3 coding sequence is TGCGCCAGCAGCCAAGATTTCGGACAGGCCTACGAGCAGTACTTC. Protein sequence: CASSQDFGQAYEQYF.

V gene TRBV7-9 combines with J gene TRBJ2-7; D might be TRBD1 (5 bases). Germline loops: CDR1 SEHNR, CDR2 FQNEAQ (reference sequence). The CDR3 contains 12 residues. V gave up 2 bases and J gave up 7 bases, with 9 bases separating them. CDR3 residues: CASSLQGWEQYF. CDR3 in DNA: TGTGCCAGCAGCTTACAGGGATGGGAGCAGTACTTC.

The rearrangement links TRBV19 to TRBJ1-5; weak D call: TRBD1 (5 bases). CDR3 length: 14 residues. The V gene's germline CDR1 is LNHDA and CDR2 SQIVND (reference sequence). V lost 6 bases to trimming and J lost 4 bases, with 13 bases between them. The DNA of the CDR3 is TGTGCCAGTAGCTGGCAGGGCGGGAATCAGCCCCAGCATTTT. This sequence encodes CASSWQGGNQPQHF.

J is TRBJ1-2 and V is TRBV11-2, with 10 bases fitting TRBD1. Germline V gives CDR1 SGHAT, CDR2 FQNNGV. CDR3 length: 16 residues. The V and J ends lost 2 bases and 3 bases, in that order; junction bases with no gene match: 6. The DNA of the CDR3 is TGTGCCAGCAGCTTATCCCGGACAGGGGGAGACTATGGCTACACCTTC. Protein product: CASSLSRTGGDYGYTF.

This clone was counted once. The genes are TRBV6-5 and TRBJ2-3, with D unclear. The CDR3 totals 15 residues. The V and J ends lost 7 bases and 4 bases respectively, with 18 bases between them. CDR1 and CDR2 from the germline V gene are MNHEY and SVGAGI. Written as DNA, the CDR3 is TGTGCCAGCACCAAAGGGATAACGTCGGCAGATACGCAGTATTTT. It translates to CASTKGITSADTQYF.

J is TRBJ2-2 and V is TRBV5-6; TRBD2 is a possible D gene (6 bases). Germline assignment: CDR1 SGHDT and CDR2 YYEEEE. The CDR3 runs to 17 residues. V was pared by 6 bases and J by 3 bases, with 21 bases between. The CDR3 DNA follows: TGTGCCAGCATCCATGATGGGGGAGGCGCATACACCGGGGAGCTGTTTTTT. Amino acid sequence: CASIHDGGGAYTGELFF. The whole variable domain, filled in from reference TRBV5-6 and TRBJ2-2, reads DAGVTQSPTHLIKTRGQQVTLRCSPKSGHDTVSWYQQALGQGPQFIFQYYEEEERQRGNFPDRFSGHQFPNYSSELNVNALLLGDSALYLCASIHDGGGAYTGELFFGEGSRLTVL.

The J gene is TRBJ1-3, the V gene TRBV7-6; 7 bases fit TRBD1. V dropped 4 bases and J dropped 0; count of bases not matched to a gene: 6. This CDR3 has 16 residues. CDR1 and CDR2 (germline): SGHVS, FNYEAQ. The CDR3 coding sequence is TGTGCCAGCAGCTCCCTGACAGGGTTCTCTGGAAACACCATATATTTT. Its protein is CASSSLTGFSGNTIYF. Together with reference TRBV7-6 and TRBJ1-3, the CDR3 gives the full variable domain: GAGVSQSPRYKVTKRGQDVALRCDPISGHVSLYWYRQALGQGPEFLTYFNYEAQQDKSGLPNDRFSAERPEGSISTLTIQRTEQRDSAMYRCASSSLTGFSGNTIYFGEGSWLTVV.

The V gene is TRBV23-1, the J gene TRBJ2-3, with 11 bases aligning to TRBD2. TRBV23-1 falls under the ORF class, with uncertain function. The length of the CDR3 is 22 residues. V shed 2 bases and J 3 bases; nucleotides not matched to a gene: 22. CDR3 nucleotides: TGCGCCAGCAGTCAACTGGGCAGCATCCCAACTAGCGGGAGTAAGCGGACAGATACGCAGTATTTT. Its translation is CASSQLGSIPTSGSKRTDTQYF.

The chain combines TRBV27 with TRBJ2-5; possible D gene TRBD2, 7 bases. V gave up 2 bases and J gave up 4 bases, with 14 bases separating them. The CDR3 covers 15 residues. The germline CDR1 and CDR2 sequences are MNHEY and SMNVEV (reference sequence). The CDR3 region is CASSLGRGGSETQYF. Here the CDR3 DNA reads TGTGCCAGCAGTTTAGGGAGGGGGGGGTCAGAGACCCAGTACTTC.

This clone has just one count. The chain joins TRBV29-1 to TRBJ2-5, with TRBD2 matching over 9 bases. The CDR3 is made up of 14 amino acids. V was clipped by 6 bases and J by 5 bases; unmatched bases: 10. The germline V gene has CDR1 SQVTM and CDR2 ANQGSEA. This CDR3 reads CSVGRGGQLETQYF. CDR3 DNA: TGCAGCGTAGGGCGGGGGGGCCAGCTGGAGACCCAGTACTTC.

The table lists this clone with a count of one. V is TRBV7-3 and J is TRBJ1-1; the D gene is possibly TRBD1 (6 bases). The V gene lost 5 bases and the J gene lost 1 base, with 14 bases spanning the gap. Germline values: CDR1 SGHTA, CDR2 FQGTGA. The CDR3 totals 15 residues. The CDR3 here is CASSAQLGQNTEAFF. The CDR3 DNA sequence: TGTGCCAGCAGCGCCCAATTGGGACAGAACACTGAAGCTTTCTTT.

This clone was detected only once. The V gene is TRBV7-3, the J gene TRBJ2-5; 14 bases align to TRBD2. CDR3 length: 16 amino acids. CDR1 SGHTA and CDR2 FQGTGA come from the germline V gene. J gave up 1 base and V 2 bases, and 0 bases lay outside the gene matches. The CDR3: CASSLGLAGGQETQYF. CDR3 in DNA: TGTGCCAGCAGCTTAGGACTAGCGGGGGGCCAAGAGACCCAGTACTTC.

CDR3 in DNA: TGCGCCAGCAGCCAAGACTGGTTAGGGGGGTCCGGTGAGACCCAGTACTTC. As protein: CASSQDWLGGSGETQYF. The V and J genes are TRBV4-3 and TRBJ2-5; TRBD1 or TRBD2 may be the D gene (6 bases each). The V and J ends lost 0 bases and 5 bases respectively, with 19 bases between them. The CDR3 is made up of 17 amino acids. CDR1 and CDR2 (germline): LGHNA, YSLEER.

The V call is TRBV5-6, the J call TRBJ2-2; 7 nucleotides line up with TRBD2. V dropped 4 bases and J dropped 4; count of bases not matched to a gene: 7. Germline loops: CDR1 SGHDT, CDR2 YYEEEE. The CDR3 is 15 residues long. CDR3 nucleotide sequence: TGTGCCAGCAGCCCCCGGGGGGTTCTCACCGGGGAGCTGTTTTTT. It yields the protein CASSPRGVLTGELFF.

The V call is TRBV13, the J call TRBJ2-7, with D tentatively TRBD2 (7 bases). This CDR3 spans 14 amino acids. V lost 5 bases and J 7 bases, leaving 18 bases between the germline ends. Germline V CDR1 and CDR2: PRHDT, FYEKMQ (reference sequence). The CDR3 DNA reads as TGTGCCAGCAGCGGCCAAGGGGGGGCGCGTGAGCAGTACTTC. This encodes CASSGQGGAREQYF.

This chain connects TRBV9 to TRBJ2-3; D is possibly TRBD1 (5 bases). The V and J ends lost 0 bases and 2 bases respectively, with 10 bases between them. The germline V gene has CDR1 SGDLS and CDR2 YYNGEE. The CDR3 is 15 amino acids. The CDR3, as DNA: TGTGCCAGCAGCGTAGCGCAGGGCGCCACAGATACGCAGTATTTT. This encodes CASSVAQGATDTQYF.

CDR3 loop: CASSPDPGNQPQHF. The CDR3 region has the DNA TGTGCCAGCAGCCCAGACCCGGGAAATCAGCCCCAGCATTTT. This rearrangement joins TRBV5-4 to TRBJ1-5; no firm D call. The CDR3 spans 14 residues. The germline V and J ends were trimmed by 4 bases and 4 bases, with 12 bases remaining between them. Germline-derived CDR1 and CDR2 are SGHNT and YYREEE (reference sequence).

V is TRBV11-3 and J is TRBJ2-7; a weak D match, TRBD1 (5 bases). The CDR3 sequence is 15 residues long. CDR1 is SGHNT, CDR2 YENEEA, per germline. With 1 base removed from V and 6 bases from J, the gap between germline ends came to 16 bases. CDR3 sequence: CASSLAVGQRSEQYF. CDR3 coding DNA: TGTGCCAGCAGCTTAGCTGTGGGGCAAAGGTCCGAGCAGTACTTC.

Only one count was recorded for this clone. The genes are TRBV5-1 and TRBJ1-2; D is undetermined. Germline V gives CDR1 SGHRS, CDR2 YFSETQ. There are 14 residues in the CDR3. The ends were cut back, 2 bases at V and 1 base at J, with 9 bases in the middle. The chain's CDR3 is CASSLADVNYGYTF. Written as DNA, the CDR3 is TGCGCCAGCAGCTTAGCCGATGTTAACTATGGCTACACCTTC.

The V and J genes are TRBV5-4 and TRBJ2-7; 12 nucleotides agree with TRBD1. Germline-derived CDR1 and CDR2 are SGHNT and YYREEE (reference sequence). This CDR3 contains 16 residues. Unmatched junction bases numbered 8, after V lost 0 bases and J lost 7 bases. Written as DNA, the CDR3 is TGTGCCAGCAGCTTGGCCCCGGGACAGGGGGCAGGGGAGCAGTACTTC. This sequence encodes CASSLAPGQGAGEQYF.

This clone was recorded only once. The chain links TRBV12-1 to TRBJ2-5; TRBD2, as called in the table, went unchecked against the DNA. The J call may be in error: the DNA end matches TRBJ2-7 better. TRBV12-1 corresponds to a pseudogene. This CDR3 has 15 residues. CDR3 residues: CASSFVLAGGYEQYF. DNA for the CDR3: TGTGCCAGCAGCTTTGTATTAGCGGGGGGCTACGAGCAGTACTTC.

The chain has TRBV2 and TRBJ2-2; weak D call: TRBD1 (7 bases). Germline values: CDR1 SNHLY, CDR2 FYNNEI. Trimming removed 11 bases from V and 6 bases from J, with 10 bases in between. The CDR3 contains 11 residues. This chain's CDR3 is CAAGGSGELFF. DNA of the CDR3: TGTGCCGCAGGGGGGTCCGGGGAGCTGTTTTTT.

The gene calls are TRBV4-3 and TRBJ2-5; 8 positions agree with TRBD2. This CDR3 has 17 residues. The germline V gene encodes CDR1 LGHNA and CDR2 YSLEER. With V trimmed by 0 bases and J by 0 bases, 6 bases remained unmatched. Here the CDR3 DNA reads TGCGCCAGCAGCCAAGATTTTACGGGGGGGTACCAAGAGACCCAGTACTTC. It is translated as CASSQDFTGGYQETQYF.

The chain uses TRBV30 and TRBJ1-5, with D possibly being TRBD1 (5 bases). Germline assignment: CDR1 GTSNPN and CDR2 SVGIG (reference sequence). This CDR3 has 13 amino acids. V was clipped by 3 bases and J by 3 bases, with 9 bases between them. The CDR3 here is CAWRGGDNQPQHF. The CDR3 coding sequence is TGTGCCTGGAGGGGGGGGGACAATCAGCCCCAGCATTTT.

The J gene is TRBJ2-5, the V gene TRBV15; a possible D gene is TRBD1 (6 bases). Trimming removed 11 bases from V and 4 bases from J, with 17 bases in between. The CDR3 has 13 residues. Germline assignment: CDR1 LNHNV and CDR2 YYDKDF (reference sequence). CDR3 DNA sequence: TGTGCCGTCCAGGGTCTCAGGGGAGAGACCCAGTACTTC. Protein: CAVQGLRGETQYF.

J is TRBJ1-5 and V is TRBV2; no reliable D call. Germline V gene sequence: CDR1 SNHLY, CDR2 FYNNEI. Deletions cut 5 bases from V and 0 bases from J, with 11 bases between. This CDR3 comprises 15 residues. The CDR3 region is CASSWLHSSNQPQHF. Here the CDR3 DNA reads TGTGCCAGCAGTTGGTTACATAGTAGCAATCAGCCCCAGCATTTT. Full variable domain (missing parts from reference TRBV2 and TRBJ1-5): EPEVTQTPSHQVTQMGQEVILRCVPISNHLYFYWYRQILGQKVEFLVSFYNNEISEKSEIFDDQFSVERPDGSNFTLKIRSTKLEDSAMYFCASSWLHSSNQPQHFGDGTRLSIL.